The 18 T cell receptor beta chains below all came from one sample that was sequenced in a study of post-analysis software for immune sequencing data (dated by TCRdb to the mid-2010s). On the study overall, not on this receptor specifically: Significantly higher frequencies in patients than in controls were found for roughly 5 TRBV segments, including TRBV5-6, TRBV5-1 and TRBV20-1.

These receptors have no known antigen. Library preparation was by PCR. The data were produced on an Illumina HiSeq 2500. To reduce PCR and sequencing biases, unique molecular identifiers were built into the TCR beta cDNA libraries. TCRdb redid the processing of the public reads, applying fastp at Q25 and MiXCR, and retained in-frame beta chains. For every CDR3 protein sequence, its rows merge into one entry that carries the most common genes and DNA. The sample table contains roughly 870,000 distinct CDR3 sequences; only one count was recorded for under 70% of them. Of the sample, about 4.8% falls within the top ten clones. The sequencing sample was made of blood. These receptors all come from a girl between 10 and 17 years old with multiple sclerosis.

The rearrangement uses TRBV7-6 and TRBJ2-7, with TRBD1 matching over 7 bases. The ends lost 7 bases at V and 1 base at J; junction bases unmatched: 7. From germline, CDR1 is SGHVS and CDR2 FNYEAQ. This CDR3 has 14 residues. CDR3 residues: CASKLGQASYEQYF. Written as DNA, the CDR3 is TGTGCCAGCAAATTAGGACAGGCTTCCTACGAGCAGTACTTC. Complete variable domain (other parts from reference TRBV7-6 and TRBJ2-7): GAGVSQSPRYKVTKRGQDVALRCDPISGHVSLYWYRQALGQGPEFLTYFNYEAQQDKSGLPNDRFSAERPEGSISTLTIQRTEQRDSAMYRCASKLGQASYEQYFGPGTRLTVT.

The J gene is TRBJ2-7, the V gene TRBV12-3 or TRBV12-4; 7 nucleotides line up with TRBD1. Unmatched junction bases numbered 12, after V lost 8 bases and J lost 2 bases. The CDR3 sequence is 15 residues long. CDR3 bases: TGTGCCAGCGGATCTGACAGGGACGTAACCTACGAGCAGTACTTC. Residues: CASGSDRDVTYEQYF.

The chain joins TRBV20-1 to TRBJ1-2; 9 bases match TRBD1. Per the germline V gene, CDR1 is DFQATT and CDR2 is SNEGSKA (reference sequence). The CDR3 runs to 13 residues. The V segment lost 5 bases and the J segment 10 bases; nucleotides outside the gene matches: 11. CDR3 in DNA: TGCAGTGCTGATCTAGGACAGGGGTTTGCCTACACCTTC. Protein sequence: CSADLGQGFAYTF.

This clonotype turned up a few times. The chain combines TRBV6-4 with TRBJ2-1; D perhaps matches TRBD2 (6 bases). The V end was cut by 6 bases, the J end by 6 bases, with 12 bases between. The CDR3 spans 13 residues. Germline lookup yields CDR1 MRHNA and CDR2 SNTAGT. CDR3 DNA sequence: TGTGCCAGCAGCCTGACTAGGTCCAATGAGCAGTTCTTC. Its protein product is CASSLTRSNEQFF.

This chain uses TRBV30 with TRBJ2-3, with D unclear. The germline gives CDR1 GTSNPN, CDR2 SVGIG (reference sequence). The CDR3 has 14 amino acids. V was shortened by 0 bases and J by 0 bases, with 7 bases between the two germline ends. The CDR3 loop reads CAWSVVLSTDTQYF. CDR3 bases: TGTGCCTGGAGTGTAGTACTTAGCACAGATACGCAGTATTTT.

V is TRBV7-9 and J is TRBJ2-3; the D is unclear. Trimming left V 5 bases short and J 3 bases short, with 9 bases between. Germline V lookup: CDR1 SEHNR, CDR2 FQNEAQ (reference sequence). The CDR3 runs 13 residues. Here the CDR3 DNA reads TGTGCCAGCAGCGGCGAGGCGACAGATACGCAGTATTTT. Translated: CASSGEATDTQYF.

The gene calls are TRBV5-1 and TRBJ2-7; 11 bases are a match to TRBD2. CDR3 size: 17 residues. V lost 3 bases to trimming and J lost 0 bases; unmatched junction nucleotides: 8. The germline V gene encodes CDR1 SGHRS and CDR2 YFSETQ. The CDR3 bases are TGCGCCAGCAGCTCCCTCCAAACTAGCGGGGGCTCCTACGAGCAGTACTTC. Protein: CASSSLQTSGGSYEQYF.

This clonotype was detected only a few times. The chain links TRBV7-2 to TRBJ2-5; 9 bases fit TRBD2. The CDR3 is 16 residues long. After removal of 2 bases from V and 4 bases from J, the junction contained 8 bases not matched to a gene. In germline, CDR1 is SGHTA, CDR2 FQGNSA. The CDR3 is CASSLRAGGVGETQYF. The CDR3 coding sequence is TGTGCCAGCAGCTTACGAGCGGGGGGAGTTGGAGAGACCCAGTACTTC.

The chain links TRBV3-1 to TRBJ1-1; no clear D gene. This CDR3 has 19 amino acids. Germline lookup yields CDR1 LGHDT and CDR2 YNNKEL (reference sequence). The V end lost 0 bases, the J end lost 0 bases, and 20 bases lay between the germline ends. The CDR3 region has the DNA TGTGCCAGCAGCCAAGATTTTGGTTCTTCAGGATTGATGAACACTGAAGCTTTCTTT. The encoded protein is CASSQDFGSSGLMNTEAFF.

The chain couples TRBV4-1 to TRBJ2-1; 10 nucleotides match TRBD1. V was pared by 0 bases and J by 3 bases, with 5 bases of the junction left unmatched. The germline V gene has CDR1 MGHRA and CDR2 YSYEKL. There are 17 residues in the CDR3. CDR3 amino acids: CASSQDTGTGVYNEQFF. CDR3 DNA sequence: TGCGCCAGCAGCCAAGATACCGGGACAGGGGTCTACAATGAGCAGTTCTTC.

This chain links TRBV20-1 with TRBJ2-1; 10 bases agree with TRBD2. Per germline, CDR1 DFQATT and CDR2 SNEGSKA (reference sequence). CDR3 length: 15 amino acids. V lost 6 bases to trimming and J lost 5 bases; unmatched junction nucleotides: 10. The CDR3 is CSALGSGRGNNEQFF. The CDR3 DNA follows: TGCAGTGCGCTCGGGAGCGGGAGGGGAAACAATGAGCAGTTCTTC.

The chain uses TRBV20-1 and TRBJ2-7; D is unresolved. Germline CDR1 DFQATT, CDR2 SNEGSKA (reference sequence). The CDR3 runs 13 residues. V was shortened by 1 base and J by 4 bases, with 11 bases between the two germline ends. CDR3 in amino acids: CSARARRQYEQYF. The DNA of the CDR3 is TGCAGTGCTAGAGCCCGTAGACAATACGAGCAGTACTTC.

This clonotype showed up just once. The chain is built from TRBV6-6 and TRBJ1-5; no clear D. The germline V and J ends were trimmed by 5 bases and 0 bases, with 8 bases remaining between them. CDR1 and CDR2 (germline): MNHNY, SVGAGI (reference sequence). The CDR3 has 14 residues. The CDR3 spells CASSHNFSNQPQHF. DNA for the CDR3: TGTGCCAGCAGTCATAACTTTAGCAATCAGCCCCAGCATTTT.

CDR3 DNA: TGTGCCAGCAGTTTCCTCGGGACAGGGGAGCGTGATGGCTACACCTTC. This translates into CASSFLGTGERDGYTF. This chain uses TRBV12-3 or TRBV12-4 with TRBJ1-2; 10 positions agree with TRBD1. This CDR3 is built from 16 residues. Unmatched junction bases numbered 10, after V lost 3 bases and J lost 6 bases.

In its sample, this clonotype was seen a few times. The chain uses TRBV12-3 or TRBV12-4 and TRBJ2-7; no firm D call. The CDR3 is 12 amino acids. Trimming cost V 8 bases and J 3 bases, with 11 bases left between them. In nucleotides, the CDR3 is TGTGCCAGCGCTAGGGTAGGCTACGAGCAGTACTTC. This sequence encodes CASARVGYEQYF.

The rearrangement uses TRBV6-1 and TRBJ1-5; D remains ambiguous. V lost 6 bases and J lost 2, with 23 bases in between. The CDR3 extends over 18 amino acids. Germline lookup yields CDR1 MNHNS and CDR2 SASEGT. CDR3 DNA sequence: TGTGCCAGCAGCTCAAAGGTGGAGATCTATGTGGGCAATCAGCCCCAGCATTTT. Translated: CASSSKVEIYVGNQPQHF.

The chain employs TRBV12-3 or TRBV12-4 and TRBJ2-6; 8 nucleotides agree with TRBD1. This CDR3 spans 17 amino acids. The J segment lost 2 bases and the V segment lost 6 bases, leaving 9 bases of the junction unmatched. DNA for the CDR3: TGTGCCAGCAGCCGACAGGGGATCATCCCTGGGGCCAACGTCCTGACTTTC. It codes for CASSRQGIIPGANVLTF.

The chain has TRBV12-5 and TRBJ1-2, with D unclear. The V end was cut by 6 bases, the J end by 5 bases, with 13 bases between. Germline loops: CDR1 LGHNT, CDR2 FRNRAP. The CDR3 extends over 13 amino acids. The CDR3 DNA follows: TGTGCTAGTGGCAGTTGGGTGTTGTATGGCTACACCTTC. Its translation: CASGSWVLYGYTF.